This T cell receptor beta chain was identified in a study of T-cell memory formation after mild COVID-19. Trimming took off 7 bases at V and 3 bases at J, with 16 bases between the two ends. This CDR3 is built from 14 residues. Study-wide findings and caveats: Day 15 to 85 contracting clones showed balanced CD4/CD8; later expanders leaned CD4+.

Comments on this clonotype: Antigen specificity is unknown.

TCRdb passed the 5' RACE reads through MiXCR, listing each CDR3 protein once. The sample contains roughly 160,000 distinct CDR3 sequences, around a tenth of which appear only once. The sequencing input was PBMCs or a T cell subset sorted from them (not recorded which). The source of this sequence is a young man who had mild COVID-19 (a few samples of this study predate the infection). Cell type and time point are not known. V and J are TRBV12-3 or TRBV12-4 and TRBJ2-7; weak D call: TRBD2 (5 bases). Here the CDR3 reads CASTLAEVLYEQYV. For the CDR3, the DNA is TGTGCCAGCACCCTAGCCGAGGTGCTCTACGAGCAGTACGTC.